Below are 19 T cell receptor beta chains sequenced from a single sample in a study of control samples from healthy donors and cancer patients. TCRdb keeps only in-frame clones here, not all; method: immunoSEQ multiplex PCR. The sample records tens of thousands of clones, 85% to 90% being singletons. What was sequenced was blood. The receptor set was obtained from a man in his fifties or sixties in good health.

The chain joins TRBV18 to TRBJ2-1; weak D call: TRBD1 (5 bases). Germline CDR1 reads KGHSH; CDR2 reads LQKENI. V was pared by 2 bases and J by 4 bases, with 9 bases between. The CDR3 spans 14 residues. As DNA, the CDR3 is TGTGCCAGCTCACCAAAAGGGGTGTACAATGAGCAGTTCTTC. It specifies CASSPKGVYNEQFF.

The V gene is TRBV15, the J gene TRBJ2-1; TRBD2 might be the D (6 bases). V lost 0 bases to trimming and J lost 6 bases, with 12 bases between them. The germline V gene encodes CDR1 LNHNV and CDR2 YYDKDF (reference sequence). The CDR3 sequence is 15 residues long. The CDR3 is CATSRESEEGNEQFF. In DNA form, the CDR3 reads TGTGCCACCAGCAGAGAGTCGGAGGAGGGCAATGAGCAGTTCTTC. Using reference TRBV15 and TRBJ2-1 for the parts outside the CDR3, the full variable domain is DAMVIQNPRYQVTQFGKPVTLSCSQTLNHNVMYWYQQKSSQAPKLLFHYYDKDFNNEADTPDNFQSRRPNTSFCFLDIRSPGLGDTAMYLCATSRESEEGNEQFFGPGTRLTVL.

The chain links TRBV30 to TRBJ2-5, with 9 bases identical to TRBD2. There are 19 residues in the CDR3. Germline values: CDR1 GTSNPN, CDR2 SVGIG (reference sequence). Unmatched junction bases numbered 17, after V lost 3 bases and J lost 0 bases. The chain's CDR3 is CAWSPGLFERGANQETQYF. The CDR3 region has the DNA TGTGCCTGGAGCCCGGGATTGTTCGAGCGGGGGGCCAACCAAGAGACCCAGTACTTC.

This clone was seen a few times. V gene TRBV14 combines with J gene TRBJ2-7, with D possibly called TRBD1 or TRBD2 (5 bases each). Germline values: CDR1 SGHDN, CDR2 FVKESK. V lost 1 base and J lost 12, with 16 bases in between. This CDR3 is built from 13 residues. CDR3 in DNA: TGTGCCAGCAGCCAAGCATCGGGGCTACGAAGGTACTTC. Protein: CASSQASGLRRYF.

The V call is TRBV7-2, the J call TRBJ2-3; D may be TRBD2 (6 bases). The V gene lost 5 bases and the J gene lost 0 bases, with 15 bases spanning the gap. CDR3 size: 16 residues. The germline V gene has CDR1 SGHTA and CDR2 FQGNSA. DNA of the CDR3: TGTGCCAGCAGCCACCGGGGGTCTTCCAGCACAGATACGCAGTATTTT. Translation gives CASSHRGSSSTDTQYF.

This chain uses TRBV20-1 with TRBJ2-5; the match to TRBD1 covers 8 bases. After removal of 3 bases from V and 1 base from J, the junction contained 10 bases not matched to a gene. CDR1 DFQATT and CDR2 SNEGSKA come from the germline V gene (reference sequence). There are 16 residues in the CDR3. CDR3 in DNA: TGCAGTGCTAGTAGGTCGACAGGGGTGCCCCAAGAGACCCAGTACTTC. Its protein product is CSASRSTGVPQETQYF.

Here the CDR3 DNA reads TGCAGCGTGATACTAGCGGGGGGGCCCCCGACGCAGTATTTT. Translated: CSVILAGGPPTQYF. The J gene is TRBJ2-3, the V gene TRBV29-1, with 13 positions matching TRBD2. V was clipped by 6 bases and J by 9 bases; unmatched bases: 9. The length of the CDR3 is 14 residues. Germline V gene data show CDR1 as SQVTM and CDR2 as ANQGSEA.

DNA of the CDR3: TGTGCCAGCAGCTTAGCTTTGAATTACGAGCAGTACTTC. Protein sequence: CASSLALNYEQYF. The chain recombines TRBV7-9 with TRBJ2-7; no definite D call. The V gene's germline CDR1 is SEHNR and CDR2 FQNEAQ (reference sequence). This CDR3 has 13 residues. Trimming left V 0 bases short and J 4 bases short, with 7 bases between. The variable domain in full, with the rest retrieved from reference TRBV7-9 and TRBJ2-7, is DTGVSQNPRHKITKRGQNVTFRCDPISEHNRLYWYRQTLGQGPEFLTYFQNEAQLEKSRLLSDRFSAERPKGSFSTLEIQRTEQGDSAMYLCASSLALNYEQYFGPGTRLTVT.

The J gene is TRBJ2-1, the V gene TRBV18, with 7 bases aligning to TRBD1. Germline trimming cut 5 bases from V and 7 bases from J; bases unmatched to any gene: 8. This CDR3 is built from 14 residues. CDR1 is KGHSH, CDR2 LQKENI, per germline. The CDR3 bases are TGTGCCAGCTCAACACGGACAGGAGGTAATGAGCAGTTCTTC. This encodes CASSTRTGGNEQFF.

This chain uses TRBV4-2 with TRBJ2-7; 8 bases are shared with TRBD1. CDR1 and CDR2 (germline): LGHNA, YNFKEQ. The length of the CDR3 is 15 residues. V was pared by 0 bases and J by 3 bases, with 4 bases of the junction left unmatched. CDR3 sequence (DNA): TGTGCCAGCAGCCAAGATTGGACAGGGAACTACGAGCAGTACTTC. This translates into CASSQDWTGNYEQYF.

The CDR3, as DNA: TGTGCCAGCACCTCGACAGGGAAGGGAAACACCATATATTTT. This encodes CASTSTGKGNTIYF. V and J are TRBV25-1 and TRBJ1-3, with TRBD1 matching over 7 bases. The CDR3 sequence is 14 residues long. Germline-derived CDR1 and CDR2 are MGHDK and SYGVNS. J gave up 4 bases and V 7 bases, and 7 bases lay outside the gene matches.

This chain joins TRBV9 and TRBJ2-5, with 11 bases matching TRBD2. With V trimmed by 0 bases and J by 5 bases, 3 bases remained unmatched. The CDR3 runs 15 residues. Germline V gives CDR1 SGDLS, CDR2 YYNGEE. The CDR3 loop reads CASSVGLAGYETQYF. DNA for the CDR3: TGTGCCAGCAGCGTAGGACTAGCGGGGTACGAGACCCAGTACTTC.

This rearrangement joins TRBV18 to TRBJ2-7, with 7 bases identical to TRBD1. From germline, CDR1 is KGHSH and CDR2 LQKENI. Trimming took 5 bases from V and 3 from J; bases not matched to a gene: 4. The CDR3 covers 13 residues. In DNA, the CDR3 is TGTGCCAGCTCAAGGGACAGAAACTACGAGCAGTACTTC. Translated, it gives CASSRDRNYEQYF.

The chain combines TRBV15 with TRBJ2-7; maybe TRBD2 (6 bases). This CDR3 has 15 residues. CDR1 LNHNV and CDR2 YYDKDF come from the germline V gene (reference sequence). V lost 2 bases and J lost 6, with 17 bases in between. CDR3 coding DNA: TGTGCCACCAGCAGAATCGGGACTTACTCCGTCGAGCAGTACTTC. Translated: CATSRIGTYSVEQYF.

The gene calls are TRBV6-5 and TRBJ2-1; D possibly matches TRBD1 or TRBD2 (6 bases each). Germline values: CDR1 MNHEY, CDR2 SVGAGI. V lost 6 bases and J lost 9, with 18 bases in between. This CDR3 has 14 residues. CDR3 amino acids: CASSPGEGGREQFF. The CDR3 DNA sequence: TGTGCCAGCAGCCCCGGTGAGGGGGGTCGTGAGCAGTTCTTC.

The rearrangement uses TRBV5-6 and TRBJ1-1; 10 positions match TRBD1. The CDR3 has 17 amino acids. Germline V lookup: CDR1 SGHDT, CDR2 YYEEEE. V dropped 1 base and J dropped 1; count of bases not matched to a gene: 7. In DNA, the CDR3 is TGTGCCAGCAGCTTGAGGACAGGGGGAGGCGGGAACACTGAAGCTTTCTTT. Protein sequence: CASSLRTGGGGNTEAFF.

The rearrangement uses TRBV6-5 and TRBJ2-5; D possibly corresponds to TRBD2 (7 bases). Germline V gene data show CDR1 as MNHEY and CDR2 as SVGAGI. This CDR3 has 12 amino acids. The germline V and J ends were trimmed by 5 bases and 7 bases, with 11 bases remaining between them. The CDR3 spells CASSKGGGTQYF. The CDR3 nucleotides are TGTGCCAGCAGTAAGGGAGGGGGGACCCAGTACTTC.

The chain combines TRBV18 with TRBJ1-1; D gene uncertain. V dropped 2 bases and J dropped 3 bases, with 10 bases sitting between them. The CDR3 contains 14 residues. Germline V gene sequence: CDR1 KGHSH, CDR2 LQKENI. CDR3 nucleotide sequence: TGTGCCAGCTCACCAAGGATGGCGGACACTGAAGCTTTCTTT. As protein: CASSPRMADTEAFF.

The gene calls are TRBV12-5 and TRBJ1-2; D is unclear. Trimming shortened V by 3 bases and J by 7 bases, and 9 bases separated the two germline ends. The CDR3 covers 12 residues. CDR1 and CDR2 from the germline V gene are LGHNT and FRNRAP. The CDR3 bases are TGTGCTAGTGGTTTTGACGGGTTTGGCTACACCTTC. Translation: CASGFDGFGYTF. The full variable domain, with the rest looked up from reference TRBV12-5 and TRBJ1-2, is DARVTQTPRHKVTEMGQEVTMRCQPILGHNTVFWYRQTMMQGLELLAYFRNRAPLDDSGMPKDRFSAEMPDATLATLKIQPSEPRDSAVYFCASGFDGFGYTFGSGTRLTVV.